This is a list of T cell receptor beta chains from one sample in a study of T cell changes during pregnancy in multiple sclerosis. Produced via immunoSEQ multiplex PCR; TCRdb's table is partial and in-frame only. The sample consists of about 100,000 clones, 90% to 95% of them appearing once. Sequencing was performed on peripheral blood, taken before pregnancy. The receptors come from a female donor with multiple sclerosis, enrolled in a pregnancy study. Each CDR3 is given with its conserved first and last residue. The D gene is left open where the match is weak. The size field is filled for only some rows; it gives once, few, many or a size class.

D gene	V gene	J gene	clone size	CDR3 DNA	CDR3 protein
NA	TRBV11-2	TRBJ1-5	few	TGTGCCAGCAGCTTGGGAGCAGGGGCCCAGCATTTT	CASSLGAGAQHF
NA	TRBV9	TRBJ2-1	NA	TGTGCCAGCAGCTCCCGGGACTCCTACAATGAGCAGTTCTTC	CASSSRDSYNEQFF
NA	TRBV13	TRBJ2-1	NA	TGTGCCAGCAGCTCCCCACAGGGGGGGAGGGCCCCGTTCTTC	CASSSPQGGRAPFF
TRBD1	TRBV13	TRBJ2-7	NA	TGTGCCAGCAGAAAGTCCGGGACAGGCTCCCTTCAGTACTTC	CASRKSGTGSLQYF
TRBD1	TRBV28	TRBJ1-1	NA	TGTGCCAGCCAGGGACAGCTGAACACTGAAGCTTTCTTT	CASQGQLNTEAFF
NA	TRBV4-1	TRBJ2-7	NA	TGCGCCAGCAGCCAAGGGCCCGACGGAGTCTACGAGCAGTACTTC	CASSQGPDGVYEQYF
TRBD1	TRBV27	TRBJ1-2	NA	TGTGCCAGCAGTTTATCGCCAGGGACAGCTCTCTATGGCTACACCTTC	CASSLSPGTALYGYTF
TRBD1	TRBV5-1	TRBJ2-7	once	TGCGCCAGCTCCGATCCAGGGGGCGCGGACGAGCAGTACTTC	CASSDPGGADEQYF
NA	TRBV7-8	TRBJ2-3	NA	TGTGCCAGCAGCTTTCATTCAGACAGGGAGGCAGATACGCAGTATTTT	CASSFHSDREADTQYF
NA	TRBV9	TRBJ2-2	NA	TGTGCCAGCAGCGTAGGTCGGTTCACCGGGGAGCTGTTTTTT	CASSVGRFTGELFF
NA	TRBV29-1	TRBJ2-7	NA	TGCAGCGTTCAGCAGGGCTTCGAGCAGTACTTC	CSVQQGFEQYF
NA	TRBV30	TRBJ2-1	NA	TGTGCCTGGAGTTTGGACTCCAGCTCCTACAATGAGCAGTTCTTC	CAWSLDSSSYNEQFF
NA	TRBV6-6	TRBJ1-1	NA	TGTGCCAGCCGTGGGCCAGGGGAGAACACTGAAGCTTTCTTT	CASRGPGENTEAFF
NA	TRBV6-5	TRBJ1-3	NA	TGTGCCAGCAGTTATTCTCCGGTAGTCTCTGGAAACACCATATATTTT	CASSYSPVVSGNTIYF
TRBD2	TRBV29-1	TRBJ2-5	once	TGCAGCGTTGACCGGGGGGAAGAGACCCAGTACTTC	CSVDRGEETQYF
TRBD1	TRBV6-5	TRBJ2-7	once	TGTGCCAGCAGTTACTCACAGGGGTTTGGCTCCTACGAGCAGTACTTC	CASSYSQGFGSYEQYF
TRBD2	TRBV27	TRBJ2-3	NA	TGTGCCAGCAGTTCCCTTTTTAGCGGGGCGAGCACAGATACGCAGTATTTT	CASSSLFSGASTDTQYF
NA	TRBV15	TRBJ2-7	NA	TGTGCCACCAGCCGAGGGGACATTTCCTACGAGCAGTACTTC	CATSRGDISYEQYF
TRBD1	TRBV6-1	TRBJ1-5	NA	TGTGCCAGCAGTCCCCGGGGACAGGGCAATCAGCCCCAGCATTTT	CASSPRGQGNQPQHF
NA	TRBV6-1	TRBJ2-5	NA	TGTGCCATGACAGGTGGGGAGACCCAGTACTTC	CAMTGGETQYF
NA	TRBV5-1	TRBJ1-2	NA	TGCGCCAGCAGCCAGGGTTACAGCTCTAACTATGGCTACACCTTC	CASSQGYSSNYGYTF
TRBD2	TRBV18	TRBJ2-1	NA	TGTGCCAGCTCACGACTAGCCAATGAGCAGTTCTTC	CASSRLANEQFF
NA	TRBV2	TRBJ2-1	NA	TGTGCCAGCAGTCCAACCCGGAGCTCCTACAATGAGCAGTTCTTC	CASSPTRSSYNEQFF
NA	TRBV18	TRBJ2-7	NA	TGTGCCAGCTCACCAAATACCGGGTACGAGCAGTACTTC	CASSPNTGYEQYF
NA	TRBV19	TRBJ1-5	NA	TGTGCCAGTAGTATTTCATCAGGGGTAAGACAGCCCCAGCATTTT	CASSISSGVRQPQHF
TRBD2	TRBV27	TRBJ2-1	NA	TGTGCCAGCAGCCCTCCGGGACTAGGGGGATCGGGTGAGCAGTTCTTC	CASSPPGLGGSGEQFF
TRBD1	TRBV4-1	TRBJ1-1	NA	TGCGCCAGCAAGGGACAGATGGGCACTGAAGCTTTCTTT	CASKGQMGTEAFF
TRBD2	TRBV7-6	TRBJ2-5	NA	TGTGCCAGCAGCCGCACACTAGCGGTCCAAGAGACCCAGTACTTC	CASSRTLAVQETQYF
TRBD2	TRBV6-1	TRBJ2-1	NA	TGTGCCAGCAGCGAAATAGCGGGAGTTTTCTTTAATGAGCAGTTCTTC	CASSEIAGVFFNEQFF
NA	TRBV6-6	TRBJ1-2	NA	TGTGCCAGCAGTTACCCCGCAGGCGCTAACTATGGCTACACCTTC	CASSYPAGANYGYTF
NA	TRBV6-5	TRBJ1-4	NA	TGTGCCAGCAGCCCCGACAGATGGAATGAAAAACTGTTTTTT	CASSPDRWNEKLFF
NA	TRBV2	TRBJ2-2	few	TGTGCCAGCAAGAAGGTATTGGGAGCCGGGGAGCTGTTTTTT	CASKKVLGAGELFF
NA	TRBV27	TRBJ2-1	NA	TGTGCCAGCTCGTTCCCGGGAATGGACGGGCGGCATGAGCAGTTCTTC	CASSFPGMDGRHEQFF
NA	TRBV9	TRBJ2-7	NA	TGTGCCAGCAGCGCTACGGGAGCAGGGTACGAGCAGTACTTC	CASSATGAGYEQYF
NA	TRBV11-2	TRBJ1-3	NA	TGTGCCAGCAGCTTAGTATCAGGGGCCAGATCTGGAAACACCATATATTTT	CASSLVSGARSGNTIYF
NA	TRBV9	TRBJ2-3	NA	TGTGCCAGCAGCGTAGCCTCTACAGGGACATTAACAGATACGCAGTATTTT	CASSVASTGTLTDTQYF
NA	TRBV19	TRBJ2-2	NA	TGTGCCAGTAGTATATTCGGGGGGCGAGCCACCGGGGAGCTGTTTTTT	CASSIFGGRATGELFF
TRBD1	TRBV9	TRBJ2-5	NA	TGTGCCAGCAGCGCGACCGGGACAGGGGAAGAGACCCAGTACTTC	CASSATGTGEETQYF
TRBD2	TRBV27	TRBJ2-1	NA	TGTGCCAGCAAACCGGGACTAGCGGGATTAAATGAGCAGTTCTTC	CASKPGLAGLNEQFF
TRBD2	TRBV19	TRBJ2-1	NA	TGTGCCAGTAGTACTAGCGGAGTATACAATGAGCAGTTCTTC	CASSTSGVYNEQFF
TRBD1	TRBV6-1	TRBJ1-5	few	TGTGCCAGCAGTGAAGACAGGGGTCAGCCCCAGCATTTT	CASSEDRGQPQHF
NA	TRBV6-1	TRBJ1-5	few	TGTGCCAGCAGTCCCCTCAGTAGCAATCAGCCCCAGCATTTT	CASSPLSSNQPQHF
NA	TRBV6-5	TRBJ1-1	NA	TGTGCCAGCAGTCTAGCGTGGTCGGACACTGAAGCTTTCTTT	CASSLAWSDTEAFF
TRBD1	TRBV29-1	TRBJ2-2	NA	TGCAGCGTAGGACAGGGTACGAACACCGGGGAGCTGTTTTTT	CSVGQGTNTGELFF
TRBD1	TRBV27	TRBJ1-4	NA	TGTGCCAGCAGCCCAGGAGGGGGCAGGGGGCTGTTTTTT	CASSPGGGRGLFF
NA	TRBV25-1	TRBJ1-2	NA	TGTGCCAGCAGATCCACAGGAATCGGTGGCTACACCTTC	CASRSTGIGGYTF
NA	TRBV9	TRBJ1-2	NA	TGTGCCAGCAGCGCCCCCCGGGAGGGAACCTTTGAGGGCTACACCTTC	CASSAPREGTFEGYTF
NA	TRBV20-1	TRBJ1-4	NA	TGCTCCTTTGCAACTAATGAAAAACTGTTTTTT	CSFATNEKLFF
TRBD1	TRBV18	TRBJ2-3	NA	TGTGCCAGCTCACCACCGGGGGGACAGGTCAAGGCGGATACGCAGTATTTT	CASSPPGGQVKADTQYF
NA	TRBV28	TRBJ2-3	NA	TGTGCCAGCAGCCGCCGGGGTCCTCCTTACACAGATACGCAGTATTTT	CASSRRGPPYTDTQYF
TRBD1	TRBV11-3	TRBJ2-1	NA	TGTGCCAGCAGCCAAGGGACAGGGGGATTAAAATATTACAATGAGCAGTTCTTC	CASSQGTGGLKYYNEQFF
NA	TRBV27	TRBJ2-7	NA	TGTGCCAGCAGCCCGAAGGGGCGAGAGCAGTACTTC	CASSPKGREQYF
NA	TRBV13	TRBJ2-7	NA	TGTGCCAGCAGCTTAGGTGGGGCAGGGGGGTTGTACGAGCAGTACTTC	CASSLGGAGGLYEQYF
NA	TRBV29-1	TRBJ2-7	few	TGCAGCGTTACTGTTACCTACGAGCAGTACTTC	CSVTVTYEQYF
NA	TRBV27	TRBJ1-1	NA	TGTGCCAGCAGTTTATGGGGGACAATCACTGAAGCTTTCTTT	CASSLWGTITEAFF